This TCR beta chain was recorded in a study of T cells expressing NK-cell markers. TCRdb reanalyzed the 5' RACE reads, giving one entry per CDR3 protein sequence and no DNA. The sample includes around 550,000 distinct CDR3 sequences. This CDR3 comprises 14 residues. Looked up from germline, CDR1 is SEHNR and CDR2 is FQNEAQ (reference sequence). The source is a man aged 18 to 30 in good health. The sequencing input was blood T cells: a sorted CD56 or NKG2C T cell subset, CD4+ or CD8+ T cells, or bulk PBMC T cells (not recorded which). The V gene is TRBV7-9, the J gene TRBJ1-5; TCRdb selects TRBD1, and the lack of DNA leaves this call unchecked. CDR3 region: CASSLTGGHQPQHF.